Given below is one T cell receptor (beta chain) in context. Antigen specificity is unknown. The sample is drawn from a study of cytomegalovirus exposure and HLA in healthy donors. Overall study results and limits: There were some public TCRs occurring in many donors, but most TCR sequences were rare.

A multiplex PCR was run with 60 Vbeta primers and 13 Jbeta primers. Measured with immunoSEQ multiplex PCR; TCRdb has only the in-frame clones, and not every one. This sample's clone table lists some 89,000 clones. The CDR3 consists of 14 residues. CDR1 SEHNR and CDR2 FQNEAQ come from the germline V gene (reference sequence). V gave up 5 bases and J gave up 4 bases; unmatched junction bases: 6. Sequenced sample: PBMCs. This clonotype was obtained from a woman younger than 45 in good health and CMV-seronegative. The gene calls are TRBV7-9 and TRBJ2-7, with 9 bases identical to TRBD1. CDR3 nucleotide sequence: TGTGCCAGCAGCCACAGGGACAGGGTTTACGAGCAGTACTTC. Translated, it gives CASSHRDRVYEQYF.